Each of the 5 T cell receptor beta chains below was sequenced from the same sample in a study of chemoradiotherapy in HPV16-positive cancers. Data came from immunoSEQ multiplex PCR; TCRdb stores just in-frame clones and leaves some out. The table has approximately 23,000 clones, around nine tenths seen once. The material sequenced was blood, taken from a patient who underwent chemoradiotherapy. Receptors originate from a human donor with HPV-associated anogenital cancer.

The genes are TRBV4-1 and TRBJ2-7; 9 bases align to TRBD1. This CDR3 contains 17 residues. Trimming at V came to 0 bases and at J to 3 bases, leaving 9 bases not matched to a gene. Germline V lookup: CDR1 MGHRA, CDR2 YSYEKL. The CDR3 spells CASSQDPWTGANYEQYF. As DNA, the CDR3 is TGCGCCAGCAGCCAAGATCCTTGGACAGGGGCCAACTACGAGCAGTACTTC.

The CDR3 bases are TGCGCCAGCAGCCAAGATCGGGGGGGTTATGGCTACACCTTC. Its translation: CASSQDRGGYGYTF. The chain recombines TRBV4-3 with TRBJ1-2; D might be TRBD1 (5 bases). V gave up 0 bases and J gave up 5 bases, with 10 bases separating them. The CDR3 is 14 amino acids. CDR1 is LGHNA, CDR2 YSLEER, per germline.

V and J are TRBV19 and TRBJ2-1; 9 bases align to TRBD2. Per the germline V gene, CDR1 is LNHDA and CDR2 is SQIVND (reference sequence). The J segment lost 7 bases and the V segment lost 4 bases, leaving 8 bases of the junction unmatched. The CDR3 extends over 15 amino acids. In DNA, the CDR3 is TGTGCCAGTAGTACCGGGACTAGCTTCCCTAATGAGCAGTTCTTC. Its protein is CASSTGTSFPNEQFF.

The CDR3, as DNA: TGTGCCAGCAGCCCAGGGGGCAATGGGGCCAACGTCCTGACTTTC. Translation gives CASSPGGNGANVLTF. V gene TRBV6-5 combines with J gene TRBJ2-6, with 8 bases matching TRBD1. Trimming cost V 6 bases and J 3 bases; bases outside gene matches: 4. The CDR3 runs to 15 residues. CDR1 is MNHEY, CDR2 SVGAGI, per germline.

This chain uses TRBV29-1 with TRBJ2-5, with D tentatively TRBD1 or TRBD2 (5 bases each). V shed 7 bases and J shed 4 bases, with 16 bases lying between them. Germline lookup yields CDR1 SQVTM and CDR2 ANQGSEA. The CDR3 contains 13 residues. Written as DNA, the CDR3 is TGCAGCGCCGCCCGCAGTGGGGGAGAGACCCAGTACTTC. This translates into CSAARSGGETQYF.